This T cell receptor beta chain was recorded in a study of T cells in Graves' hyperthyroidism and ophthalmopathy. Amplified TCR beta CDR3 regions derived from RNA transcripts. HTBI primers drove first-round RT-PCR of the TCR CDR3. TCRdb redid the calling of the multiplex PCR reads with MiXCR, one entry per CDR3 protein. The data contain nearly 600,000 distinct CDR3 sequences, more than 11% of them singletons. The CDR3 loop spans 15 amino acids. J was trimmed by 5 bases and V by 4 bases; bases with no gene match: 10. The germline V gene has CDR1 SGHTA and CDR2 FQGTGA. This clonotype occurred a few times.

Sample: blood. This TCR derives from a woman between 25 and 40 years old with Graves' hyperthyroidism that later progressed to Graves' ophthalmopathy. This chain joins TRBV7-3 and TRBJ2-7, with 8 bases identical to TRBD1. CDR3 protein: CASSSAGAGGHEQYF. The CDR3 bases are TGTGCCAGCAGCTCGGCCGGGGCAGGGGGCCACGAGCAGTACTTC.